This T cell receptor (beta chain) was documented in a study of cytomegalovirus exposure and HLA in healthy donors. Study findings and constraints: Some TCR beta chains (164 of them) were listed as cytomegalovirus-associated. Near-uniform donor sequencing depth was presumed by presence/absence analyses.

Primers: 60 Vbeta forward and 13 Jbeta reverse. The method was immunoSEQ multiplex PCR; TCRdb's version includes in-frame clones alone and lacks a portion of them. The sample yields about 110,000 clones, roughly 82% seen once. The donors gave bone marrow, and they were healthy. Likely unrecorded immune exposures existed in these nominally healthy donors. Comment on this clone: Its specificity is unknown.

V lost 4 bases and J lost 5, with 16 bases in between. Germline values: CDR1 SGHRS, CDR2 YFSETQ. This CDR3 region has 15 residues. Source material: PBMCs. The chain recombines TRBV5-1 with TRBJ2-1; a possible D gene is TRBD2 (6 bases). The clonotype comes from a man aged 45-65 years in good health and CMV-seronegative. CDR3 in DNA: TGCGCCAGCAGCCCCGCGGGACTCCAAAACAATGAGCAGTTCTTC. This sequence encodes CASSPAGLQNNEQFF.